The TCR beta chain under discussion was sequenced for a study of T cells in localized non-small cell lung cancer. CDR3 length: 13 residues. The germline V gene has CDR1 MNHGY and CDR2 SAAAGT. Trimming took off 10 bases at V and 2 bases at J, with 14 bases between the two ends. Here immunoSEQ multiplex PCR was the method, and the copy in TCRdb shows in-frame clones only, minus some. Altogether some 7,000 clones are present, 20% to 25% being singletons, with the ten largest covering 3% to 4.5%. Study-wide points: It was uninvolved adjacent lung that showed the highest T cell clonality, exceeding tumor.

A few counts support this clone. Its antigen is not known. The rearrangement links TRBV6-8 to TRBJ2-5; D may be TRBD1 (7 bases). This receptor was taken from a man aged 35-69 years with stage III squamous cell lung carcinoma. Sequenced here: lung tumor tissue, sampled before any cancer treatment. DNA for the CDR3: TGTGCCATCAGACAGGGAGGTCAAGAGACCCAGTACTTC. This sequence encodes CAIRQGGQETQYF.